This T cell receptor beta chain was captured by sequencing in a study of blood T cell repertoires in COVID-19. The overall study: Sites across the United States, Italy and Spain contributed samples from acute and convalescent COVID-19. Sources were T cells, B-cell-depleted T cells, or PBMCs; the material itself was cDNA or gDNA.

V gave up 5 bases and J gave up 4 bases; unmatched junction bases: 4. CDR1 and CDR2 from the germline V gene are MNHEY and SMNVEV (reference sequence). This CDR3 region has 13 residues. Under the authors' procedure: Reference gene primer amplification gave estimated nucleated cell counts. Libraries were prepared by immunoSEQ multiplex PCR; TCRdb keeps only in-frame clonotypes and omits some of them. V, J and clone size reflect that table, while D and trimming were determined from the DNA. The table has tens of thousands of clones, around 80% seen once; the top ten hold 9.2%. Sequenced input: peripheral blood. The clonotype originates from a human donor in a cohort sampled during active COVID-19. The gene calls are TRBV27 and TRBJ2-5; 7 bases fit TRBD1. For the CDR3, the DNA is TGTGCCAGCAGTCCGACAGGGTTAGAGACCCAGTACTTC. Its translation: CASSPTGLETQYF.